These T cell receptor beta chains were read from a single sample in a study of T cell responses to AZD1222 COVID-19 vaccine. The assay was immunoSEQ multiplex PCR, and TCRdb's table has in-frame clones only and misses some. Among fewer than 150,000 clones listed, 93% were seen once. Material: peripheral blood, obtained on day 0 of AZD1222 vaccination. Receptor source: an adult in good health. The CDR3 runs from the conserved cysteine through the conserved F or W. Each record gives: V gene, J gene, CDR3 protein.

v_call: TRBV3-1/TRBV3-2
j_call: TRBJ1-2
cdr3_aa: CASSPRSDYGYTF

v_call: TRBV21-1
j_call: TRBJ1-2
cdr3_aa: CASSHTREGEKPANYGYTF

v_call: TRBV5-1
j_call: TRBJ1-1
cdr3_aa: CASRGIGGTEAFF

v_call: TRBV20-1
j_call: TRBJ1-1
cdr3_aa: CSAWGDGAFF

v_call: TRBV7-2
j_call: TRBJ2-5
cdr3_aa: CASSFNGGIQETQYF

v_call: TRBV27
j_call: TRBJ2-5
cdr3_aa: CASALAGVTGTQYF

v_call: TRBV6-6
j_call: TRBJ2-5
cdr3_aa: CASSRSRGAQETQYF

v_call: TRBV9
j_call: TRBJ2-1
cdr3_aa: CASSVRVSYNEQFF

v_call: TRBV6-5
j_call: TRBJ2-1
cdr3_aa: CASSQTGQLGNEQFF

v_call: TRBV10-1
j_call: TRBJ2-3
cdr3_aa: CASSESTWLAADTQYF

v_call: TRBV27
j_call: TRBJ2-7
cdr3_aa: CASSWGQRYEQYF

v_call: TRBV6-5
j_call: TRBJ2-7
cdr3_aa: CASSYSSGGYEQYF

v_call: TRBV6-5
j_call: TRBJ2-7
cdr3_aa: CASSRTGRGSEQYF

v_call: TRBV2
j_call: TRBJ2-1
cdr3_aa: CASSEEAYNEQFF

v_call: TRBV5-1
j_call: TRBJ2-7
cdr3_aa: CASSPGTGPYEQYF

v_call: TRBV6-6
j_call: TRBJ1-1
cdr3_aa: CASSYSGSHTEAFF

v_call: TRBV6-6
j_call: TRBJ1-5
cdr3_aa: CASSTVAEHSNQPQHF

v_call: TRBV30
j_call: TRBJ1-1
cdr3_aa: CAWSPGGITEAFF

v_call: TRBV27
j_call: TRBJ2-6
cdr3_aa: CASSYEVSGANVLTF